This T cell receptor (beta chain) emerged from a study of patients and donors after allogeneic stem cell transplantation. TCRdb passed the RT-PCR reads through MiXCR, listing each CDR3 protein once. This sample has some 90,000 distinct CDR3 sequences, with roughly 50% found just once. The CDR3 has 14 residues. Trimming removed 5 bases from V and 13 bases from J; junction bases left unmatched: 13. The clonotype was recovered from a human donor who was either an allogeneic HSCT recipient or a stem cell or donor lymphocyte infusion donor (not recorded which). It is not recorded whose cells these are; they may come from a transplant donor. Sequencing used blood, either unsorted or a sorted T cell fraction (not recorded which). V and J are TRBV12-3 or TRBV12-4 and TRBJ2-5; 10 nucleotides line up with TRBD2. This CDR3 reads CASSPRTSGVTAYF. In nucleotides, the CDR3 is TGTGCCAGCAGTCCCCGGACTAGCGGAGTAACAGCGTACTTC.